The sequence of this T cell receptor beta chain was determined in a study of blood T cell repertoires in COVID-19. Study-level information: Spain, Italy and the United States supplied samples that represented acute and convalescent COVID-19. In each case, the material was cDNA or gDNA derived from T cells, B-cell-depleted T cells, or PBMCs.

The data were produced by immunoSEQ multiplex PCR, yet TCRdb's version contains in-frame clones alone and is incomplete. The sample shows about 190,000 clones, under 80% of them seen only once. V lost 2 bases to trimming and J lost 9 bases; unmatched junction nucleotides: 7. CDR3 length: 14 amino acids. The germline gives CDR1 GTSNPN, CDR2 SVGIG (reference sequence). V and J are TRBV30 and TRBJ1-6; 7 bases are a match to TRBD1. The sample consisted of peripheral blood. The receptor was isolated from a man aged 45-60 years who had recovered from COVID-19. CDR3 bases: TGTGCCTGGAGTCTACAGGGGCAGGGTTCACCCCTCCACTTT. Protein sequence: CAWSLQGQGSPLHF.